The 28 T cell receptor beta chains reported below all come from one sample, sequenced in a study of T cells in tuberculosis. Measured with immunoSEQ multiplex PCR; TCRdb has only the in-frame clones, and not every one. The sample shows about 34,000 clones, under 98% of them seen only once. Sequenced material: PBMCs. Receptors originate from a donor aged 10 to 29 with latent tuberculosis or without tuberculosis infection.

This chain connects TRBV18 to TRBJ1-1; TRBD1 matches at 9 bases. Germline V CDR1 and CDR2: KGHSH, LQKENI. V dropped 6 bases and J dropped 0; count of bases not matched to a gene: 2. The CDR3 extends over 14 amino acids. CDR3 in amino acids: CASSRDRVNTEAFF. As DNA, the CDR3 is TGTGCCAGCTCCCGGGACAGGGTGAACACTGAAGCTTTCTTT.

This clone is a singleton in its sample. This chain links TRBV19 with TRBJ2-5; possible D gene TRBD1, 5 bases. The V and J ends lost 7 bases and 4 bases respectively, with 10 bases between them. In germline, CDR1 is LNHDA, CDR2 SQIVND (reference sequence). The CDR3 totals 12 residues. The CDR3 loop is CASTDRRETQYF. The CDR3 DNA reads TGTGCCAGTACAGACAGACGAGAGACCCAGTACTTC.

V and J are TRBV5-1 and TRBJ2-3; TRBD2 agrees at 9 bases. Germline CDR1 is SGHRS and CDR2 is YFSETQ. The CDR3 sequence is 18 residues long. Trimming removed 5 bases from V and 3 bases from J; junction bases left unmatched: 16. The CDR3 coding sequence is TGCGCCAGCAGTCCGCTTCCTAGTAGCGGGGGTAGAACAGATACGCAGTATTTT. It codes for CASSPLPSSGGRTDTQYF.

The genes are TRBV5-1 and TRBJ2-7, with 9 positions matching TRBD2. V was clipped by 0 bases and J by 4 bases; unmatched bases: 5. This CDR3 comprises 15 residues. CDR1 is SGHRS, CDR2 YFSETQ, per germline. As DNA, the CDR3 is TGCGCCAGCAGCTTGGCGGCGGGGGGGCAGTACGAGCAGTACTTC. Protein sequence: CASSLAAGGQYEQYF.

The V call is TRBV5-6, the J call TRBJ1-4; 9 bases line up with TRBD1. CDR1 is SGHDT and CDR2 is YYEEEE in the germline V gene. V shed 0 bases and J 6 bases; nucleotides not matched to a gene: 3. The CDR3 has 15 residues. CDR3 sequence reads: CASSLDRGPYEKLFF. CDR3 DNA: TGTGCCAGCAGCTTGGACAGGGGGCCGTATGAAAAACTGTTTTTT. Combining the CDR3 with reference TRBV5-6 and TRBJ1-4 gives the whole variable domain DAGVTQSPTHLIKTRGQQVTLRCSPKSGHDTVSWYQQALGQGPQFIFQYYEEEERQRGNFPDRFSGHQFPNYSSELNVNALLLGDSALYLCASSLDRGPYEKLFFGSGTQLSVL.

The chain combines TRBV28 with TRBJ1-2; TRBD1 agrees at 10 bases. V lost 6 bases to trimming and J lost 6 bases; unmatched junction nucleotides: 7. CDR1 is MDHEN and CDR2 is SYDVKM in the germline V gene. The CDR3 length is 14 residues. The CDR3 loop reads CASSLGQGVHGYTF. The CDR3 bases are TGTGCCAGCAGCCTTGGACAGGGGGTCCATGGCTACACCTTC.

This chain links TRBV7-9 with TRBJ2-1; D gene unclear. CDR3 length: 13 residues. V shed 9 bases and J shed 8 bases, with 17 bases lying between them. Germline values: CDR1 SEHNR, CDR2 FQNEAQ (reference sequence). The CDR3 DNA reads as TGTGCCAGTCGTCCGAGACAAGAGTATGAGCAGTTCTTC. This translates into CASRPRQEYEQFF.

This clone showed up just once. The chain has TRBV6-4 and TRBJ2-3; 9 bases map to TRBD1. After removal of 0 bases from V and 3 bases from J, the junction contained 4 bases not matched to a gene. Per germline, CDR1 MRHNA and CDR2 SNTAGT. This CDR3 is built from 16 residues. Here the CDR3 DNA reads TGTGCCAGCAGTGACTCATCAGACAGGGGGACAGATACGCAGTATTTT. It is translated as CASSDSSDRGTDTQYF.

The J gene is TRBJ1-1, the V gene TRBV2; D unclear. The CDR3 totals 15 residues. Trimming took off 6 bases at V and 6 bases at J, with 20 bases between the two ends. Germline loops: CDR1 SNHLY, CDR2 FYNNEI. DNA of the CDR3: TGTGCCAGCAGCCCCATCACCCGGGTTATGGCTGAAGCTTTCTTT. The encoded protein is CASSPITRVMAEAFF.

CDR3: CASSLSLAGAFF. For the CDR3, the DNA is TGTGCCAGCAGCTTGAGTCTGGCCGGGGCTTTCTTT. The V gene is TRBV7-9, the J gene TRBJ1-1; D is uncertain. The V gene lost 3 bases and the J gene lost 11 bases, with 13 bases spanning the gap. The CDR3 runs 12 residues. Looked up from germline, CDR1 is SEHNR and CDR2 is FQNEAQ (reference sequence).

The V gene is TRBV25-1, the J gene TRBJ2-1; 8 bases map to TRBD2. The germline V gene has CDR1 MGHDK and CDR2 SYGVNS. The CDR3 consists of 17 residues. Losses at the gene ends were 3 bases for V and 6 bases for J; bases not matched to a gene: 13. This CDR3 is CASSESPERERVNEQFF. CDR3 sequence (DNA): TGTGCCAGCAGTGAGTCACCCGAGCGGGAGAGGGTCAATGAGCAGTTCTTC.

This chain joins TRBV5-1 and TRBJ2-7; 10 bases map to TRBD1. This CDR3 contains 14 residues. The germline gives CDR1 SGHRS, CDR2 YFSETQ. V was clipped by 4 bases and J by 4 bases; unmatched bases: 5. The CDR3 nucleotides are TGCGCCAGCAGCCCCGGGACAGGGGAGTACGAGCAGTACTTC. It translates to CASSPGTGEYEQYF.

This clone has a single count. The chain couples TRBV5-1 to TRBJ2-6, with D perhaps matching TRBD1 (5 bases). The V gene's germline CDR1 is SGHRS and CDR2 YFSETQ. The germline V and J ends were trimmed by 4 bases and 0 bases, with 17 bases remaining between them. The CDR3 is 18 residues long. CDR3 coding DNA: TGCGCCAGCAGCACCACTCGGACATATTCCTCTGGGGCCAACGTCCTGACTTTC. The encoded protein is CASSTTRTYSSGANVLTF.

The rearrangement links TRBV5-1 to TRBJ2-3; 9 bases are a match to TRBD1. V dropped 2 bases and J dropped 1; count of bases not matched to a gene: 2. Germline assignment: CDR1 SGHRS and CDR2 YFSETQ. The CDR3 spans 15 residues. The chain's CDR3 is CASSLQGAGTDTQYF. The DNA of the CDR3 is TGCGCCAGCAGCTTACAGGGGGCCGGCACAGATACGCAGTATTTT.

The gene calls are TRBV2 and TRBJ1-2; D is ambiguous. Germline V gene lookup returns CDR1 SNHLY and CDR2 FYNNEI. The CDR3 is made up of 11 amino acids. V was pared by 6 bases and J by 2 bases, with 4 bases between. The CDR3 here is CASRENYGYTF. Here the CDR3 DNA reads TGTGCCAGCAGGGAGAACTATGGCTACACCTTC.

The chain has TRBV28 and TRBJ2-1; TRBD2 might be the D (5 bases). The V end lost 1 base, the J end lost 6 bases, and 7 bases lay between the germline ends. This CDR3 has 13 amino acids. Germline V gives CDR1 MDHEN, CDR2 SYDVKM. DNA for the CDR3: TGTGCCAGCAGTTTATCTAGCCCCAATGAGCAGTTCTTC. This gives the protein CASSLSSPNEQFF.

The chain links TRBV5-6 to TRBJ1-3; D gene ambiguous. Germline V lookup: CDR1 SGHDT, CDR2 YYEEEE. Between the trimmed V and J ends, which lost 0 bases and 4 bases, there was a span of 8 bases. The length of the CDR3 is 14 residues. The CDR3 loop is CASSLDLSGNTIYF. CDR3 nucleotide sequence: TGTGCCAGCAGCTTGGATTTATCGGGAAACACCATATATTTT.

The chain combines TRBV19 with TRBJ2-7, with TRBD2 matching 13 bases. J lost 2 bases, V lost 2 bases, and 6 bases had no gene match. Germline V lookup: CDR1 LNHDA, CDR2 SQIVND (reference sequence). There are 17 residues in the CDR3. CDR3 residues: CASSIRSGLAGTYEQYF. DNA for the CDR3: TGTGCCAGTAGTATACGGTCGGGACTAGCGGGGACCTACGAGCAGTACTTC.

The rearrangement links TRBV4-1 to TRBJ2-2; D is possibly TRBD1 (6 bases). Germline loops: CDR1 MGHRA, CDR2 YSYEKL. The CDR3 has 15 residues. V shed 5 bases and J shed 2 bases, with 12 bases lying between them. CDR3 DNA sequence: TGCGCCAGCAGCAGCCGGGACACTAACACCGGGGAGCTGTTTTTT. It encodes CASSSRDTNTGELFF.

This sequence joins TRBV9 and TRBJ1-3; D uncertain. With 4 bases removed from V and 0 bases from J, the gap between germline ends came to 11 bases. The germline V gene has CDR1 SGDLS and CDR2 YYNGEE. This CDR3 is 15 amino acids long. As DNA, the CDR3 is TGTGCCAGCAGCCACATGGTTGGCTCTGGAAACACCATATATTTT. As protein: CASSHMVGSGNTIYF.

This clone was recorded once. V usage is TRBV6-5 and J usage is TRBJ1-1, with 7 bases fitting TRBD1. The CDR3 spans 13 residues. Trimming removed 0 bases from V and 8 bases from J; junction bases left unmatched: 3. Germline CDR1 is MNHEY and CDR2 is SVGAGI. DNA of the CDR3: TGTGCCAGCAGTTACTCAGGGACAGCCGAAGCTTTCTTT. Protein: CASSYSGTAEAFF.

V and J are TRBV6-5 and TRBJ2-5, with TRBD1 matching 7 bases. CDR1 and CDR2 from the germline V gene are MNHEY and SVGAGI. Losses at the gene ends were 10 bases for V and 2 bases for J; bases not matched to a gene: 13. CDR3 length: 15 residues. CDR3: CATKNPGTAQETQYF. The CDR3 nucleotides are TGTGCCACCAAAAACCCTGGGACAGCTCAAGAGACCCAGTACTTC.

This chain connects TRBV15 to TRBJ2-1; TRBD2 aligns across 8 bases. The ends lost 4 bases at V and 6 bases at J; junction bases unmatched: 8. Germline-derived CDR1 and CDR2 are LNHNV and YYDKDF (reference sequence). The CDR3 contains 15 residues. CDR3: CATSTLSGNPNEQFF. In DNA form, the CDR3 reads TGTGCCACCAGCACCCTTAGCGGGAACCCCAATGAGCAGTTCTTC.

The chain combines TRBV25-1 with TRBJ2-1; 9 bases are a match to TRBD2. Trimming took 8 bases from V and 1 from J; bases not matched to a gene: 6. CDR3 length: 15 amino acids. CDR1 and CDR2 (germline): MGHDK, SYGVNS. Here the CDR3 DNA reads TGTGCCAGCCTTCAGGCGGGAGGGTCCTACAATGAGCAGTTCTTC. It translates to CASLQAGGSYNEQFF.

In this sample, this clone turned up a few times. The gene calls are TRBV5-1 and TRBJ2-3; 10 nucleotides match TRBD1. There are 15 residues in the CDR3. Germline trimming cut 2 bases from V and 5 bases from J; bases unmatched to any gene: 5. Germline values: CDR1 SGHRS, CDR2 YFSETQ. The CDR3 spells CASSFGTGVVDTQYF. The CDR3 nucleotides read TGCGCCAGCAGCTTCGGGACAGGGGTGGTAGATACGCAGTATTTT.

The chain uses TRBV4-1 and TRBJ2-1; D perhaps matches TRBD1 (6 bases). V lost 0 bases to trimming and J lost 4 bases, with 13 bases between them. Germline CDR1 reads MGHRA; CDR2 reads YSYEKL. This CDR3 is 16 amino acids long. The CDR3 sequence: CASSQEGWTAYNEQFF. The CDR3 DNA reads as TGCGCCAGCAGCCAAGAAGGCTGGACAGCGTACAATGAGCAGTTCTTC.

The V and J genes are TRBV5-4 and TRBJ2-1, with 13 positions matching TRBD2. In germline, CDR1 is SGHNT, CDR2 YYREEE (reference sequence). The V gene end was trimmed by 4 bases and the J gene end by 5 bases; junction bases not matched to a gene: 3. The CDR3 has 15 residues. CDR3 region: CASSAGLAGNNEQFF. The CDR3 nucleotides are TGTGCCAGCAGCGCGGGACTAGCGGGGAACAATGAGCAGTTCTTC.

The V and J genes are TRBV27 and TRBJ2-1; 10 bases map to TRBD1. Trimming cost V 2 bases and J 6 bases; bases outside gene matches: 1. CDR1 is MNHEY and CDR2 is SMNVEV in the germline V gene (reference sequence). The CDR3 is made up of 14 amino acids. The CDR3 reads CASSLGQGGNEQFF. The CDR3 DNA sequence: TGTGCCAGCAGTTTAGGACAGGGGGGCAATGAGCAGTTCTTC.